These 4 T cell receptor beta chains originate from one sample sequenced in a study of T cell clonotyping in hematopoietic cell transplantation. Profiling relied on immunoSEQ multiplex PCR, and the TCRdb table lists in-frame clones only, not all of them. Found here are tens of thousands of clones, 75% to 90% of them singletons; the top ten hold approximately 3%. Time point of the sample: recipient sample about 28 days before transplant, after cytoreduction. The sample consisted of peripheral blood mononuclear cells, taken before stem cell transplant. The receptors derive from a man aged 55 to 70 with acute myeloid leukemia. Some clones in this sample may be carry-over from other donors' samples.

The CDR3 region is CATKWRELEAFF. As DNA, the CDR3 is TGTGCCACAAAATGGAGGGAACTTGAAGCTTTCTTT. The rearrangement links TRBV19 to TRBJ1-1; D call uncertain. Germline CDR1 and CDR2: LNHDA and SQIVND (reference sequence). The length of the CDR3 is 12 residues. Between the trimmed V and J ends, which lost 10 bases and 7 bases, there was a span of 16 bases.

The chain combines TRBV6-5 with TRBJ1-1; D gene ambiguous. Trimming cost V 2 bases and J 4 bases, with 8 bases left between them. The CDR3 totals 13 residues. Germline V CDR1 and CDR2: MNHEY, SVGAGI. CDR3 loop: CASSYGGITEAFF. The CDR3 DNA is TGTGCCAGCAGTTACGGAGGGATCACTGAAGCTTTCTTT.

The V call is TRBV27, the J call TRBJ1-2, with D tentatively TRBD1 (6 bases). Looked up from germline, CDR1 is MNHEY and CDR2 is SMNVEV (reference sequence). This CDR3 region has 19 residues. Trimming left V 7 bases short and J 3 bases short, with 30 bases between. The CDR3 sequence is CASTYSWGQGQATYYGYTF. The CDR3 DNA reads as TGTGCCAGCACCTATAGCTGGGGGCAAGGGCAGGCGACCTACTATGGCTACACCTTC.

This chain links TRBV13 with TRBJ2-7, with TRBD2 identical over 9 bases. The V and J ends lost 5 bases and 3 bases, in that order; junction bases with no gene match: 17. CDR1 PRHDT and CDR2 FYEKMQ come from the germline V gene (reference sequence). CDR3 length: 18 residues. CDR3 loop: CASSPGVGGGALRYEQYF. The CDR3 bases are TGTGCCAGCAGCCCCGGGGTTGGCGGGGGGGCGCTCCGCTACGAGCAGTACTTC. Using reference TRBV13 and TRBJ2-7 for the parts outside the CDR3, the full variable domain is AAGVIQSPRHLIKEKRETATLKCYPIPRHDTVYWYQQGPGQDPQFLISFYEKMQSDKGSIPDRFSAQQFSDYHSELNMSSLELGDSALYFCASSPGVGGGALRYEQYFGPGTRLTVT.